This is a list of T cell receptor beta chains from one sample in a study of blood T cell repertoires in COVID-19. Profiling relied on immunoSEQ multiplex PCR, and the TCRdb table lists in-frame clones only, not all of them. The sample lists roughly 100,000 clones, less than 85% occurring once. Sequences were obtained from peripheral blood. The source of these receptors is a woman between 55 and 75 years old with acute or convalescent COVID-19. CDR3s include the opening cysteine and the closing phenylalanine or tryptophan. A D gene is named only where the DNA matches it firmly. Part of the rows lack a size; the others show once, few, many or a class for expanded clones.

TRBJ1-1 NA NA TRBV19 TGTGCCAGTAGTATTGGCCGAAACACTGAAGCTTTCTTT CASSIGRNTEAFF
TRBJ2-7 large NA TRBV5-5 TGTGCCAGCAGCTATCGGACAGCAGCCTCCTACGAGCAGTACTTC CASSYRTAASYEQYF
TRBJ1-1 few NA TRBV5-5 TGTGCCAGCAGCTTGTTTGACAGGAACACTGAAGCTTTCTTT CASSLFDRNTEAFF
TRBJ2-2 once NA TRBV27 TGTGCCAGCAGTCCGAGAGAAACCGGGGAGCTGTTTTTT CASSPRETGELFF
TRBJ1-6 few NA TRBV5-1 TGCGCCAGCAGCTTGGCGGGGGAGGTCATATACTATTCACCCCTCCACTTT CASSLAGEVIYYSPLHF
TRBJ2-3 NA TRBD2 TRBV7-2 TGTGCCAGCAGGGCCGGGACTAGCGGGGGGTATACGCAGTATTTT CASRAGTSGGYTQYF
TRBJ2-2 NA TRBD2 TRBV7-2 TGTGCCAGCAGCCGCCTTAGCGGGGGGGGCACCGGGGAGCTGTTTTTT CASSRLSGGGTGELFF
TRBJ1-2 NA TRBD1 TRBV19 TGTGCCAGTAGTGGAACAGGGGCATTCTATGGCTACACCTTC CASSGTGAFYGYTF
TRBJ1-2 NA TRBD1 TRBV5-5 TGTGCCAGCAGCTTGGGAACCGGGACAGGGGTCGGCTACACCTTC CASSLGTGTGVGYTF
TRBJ2-1 NA TRBD2 TRBV3-1/TRBV3-2 TGTGCCAGCAGCCTCGCGGGGGGGTCCTACAATGAGCAGTTCTTC CASSLAGGSYNEQFF
TRBJ2-7 NA NA TRBV19 TGTGCCAGTAGTATGGGATATGGACAGTTCTACGAGCAGTACTTC CASSMGYGQFYEQYF
TRBJ1-1 NA TRBD1 TRBV7-9 TGTGCCAGCAGCCCCGACAGGGGGCGCGGGATGAACACTGAAGCTTTCTTT CASSPDRGRGMNTEAFF
TRBJ1-5 NA TRBD1 TRBV15 TGTGCCACCAGCGGCCACAGGGGGCAGCCCCAGCATTTT CATSGHRGQPQHF
TRBJ1-5 NA NA TRBV27 TGTGCCAGCAGTCTCGACAGGCGAGATAGCAATCAGCCCCAGCATTTT CASSLDRRDSNQPQHF
TRBJ2-5 NA NA TRBV18 TGTGCCAGCTCACCGCCGGGCAGGGGATACTTC CASSPPGRGYF
TRBJ1-1 NA NA TRBV2 TGTGCCAGCAGTGAAATGGGGAGGGCTGAAGCTTTCTTT CASSEMGRAEAFF
TRBJ1-5 once TRBD1 TRBV4-2 TGTGCCAGCAGCCAAGATGCCACAGGGGGCAGACAGCCCCAGCATTTT CASSQDATGGRQPQHF
TRBJ2-7 few TRBD1 TRBV2 TGTGCCAGTAAGGGACAGGGGACTTCCTACGAGCAGTACTTC CASKGQGTSYEQYF
TRBJ2-1 NA TRBD2 TRBV27 TGTGCCAGCAGTTCTGTCGGGACTAGCGGGTCGTACAATGAGCAGTTCTTC CASSSVGTSGSYNEQFF
TRBJ1-2 NA TRBD1 TRBV28 TGTGCCAGCAGTTTCAGGGGGGTAGGCTACACCTTC CASSFRGVGYTF
TRBJ1-2 NA TRBD1 TRBV7-3 TGTGCCAGCAGCACCGGGACAGGGAAACGGAGTGGCTACACCTTC CASSTGTGKRSGYTF
TRBJ2-7 NA TRBD2 TRBV20-1 TGCAGTGCTAGTGACCCACAGCGGGAGGCCGAGCAGTACTTC CSASDPQREAEQYF
TRBJ2-1 NA NA TRBV5-8 TGTGCCAGCAGCTTGGGGGGACTCCCGAATGAGCAGTTCTTC CASSLGGLPNEQFF
TRBJ1-2 NA TRBD1 TRBV5-1 TGCGCCAGCAGCTCGGGACAGGGTAACTATGGCTACACCTTC CASSSGQGNYGYTF
TRBJ1-1 NA TRBD1 TRBV19 TGTGCCAGTGGAAGGACAGGGCTCCCGAACACTGAAGCTTTCTTT CASGRTGLPNTEAFF
TRBJ1-2 NA TRBD1 TRBV3-1/TRBV3-2 TGTGCCAGCAGCCAAGATCTTACAGGGGGCCTCACCTTC CASSQDLTGGLTF
TRBJ2-1 NA NA TRBV19 TGTGCCAGTCGAGAGGATCATTACAATGAGCAGTTCTTC CASREDHYNEQFF
TRBJ1-2 NA TRBD1 TRBV18 TGTGCCAGCTCACCAGGGACAGGGGGCGTCTATGGCTACACCTTC CASSPGTGGVYGYTF
TRBJ2-1 few TRBD2 TRBV5-1 TGCGCCAGCAGCCCGGGAGGGACTTCCTACAATGAGCAGTTCTTC CASSPGGTSYNEQFF